This T cell receptor (beta chain) was sequenced during a study of T-cell memory formation after mild COVID-19. The study's findings and limits: Shrinking CD4+ clones were chiefly CM and EM; CD8+ ones were chiefly EMRA.

TCRdb itself ran the 5' RACE reads through MiXCR, one entry per CDR3 protein. Here the sample spans approximately 300,000 distinct CDR3 sequences, 15% to 20% being singletons. This clonotype appeared a few times. The target antigen is unknown. Trimming removed 1 base from V and 9 bases from J; junction bases left unmatched: 9. This CDR3 has 17 amino acids. Germline lookup yields CDR1 SGHTA and CDR2 FQGNSA. The V call is TRBV7-2, the J call TRBJ2-4; 13 bases align to TRBD2. The receptor was isolated from a man in his late teens or twenties who had mild COVID-19 (a few samples of this study predate the infection). Cell type and time point are not known. The sample consisted of PBMCs or a T cell subset sorted from them (not recorded which). In nucleotides, the CDR3 is TGTGCCAGCAGCTTAGGGCTACTAGCGGGGGGGCCGGGCATTCAGTACTTC. Translating it yields CASSLGLLAGGPGIQYF.